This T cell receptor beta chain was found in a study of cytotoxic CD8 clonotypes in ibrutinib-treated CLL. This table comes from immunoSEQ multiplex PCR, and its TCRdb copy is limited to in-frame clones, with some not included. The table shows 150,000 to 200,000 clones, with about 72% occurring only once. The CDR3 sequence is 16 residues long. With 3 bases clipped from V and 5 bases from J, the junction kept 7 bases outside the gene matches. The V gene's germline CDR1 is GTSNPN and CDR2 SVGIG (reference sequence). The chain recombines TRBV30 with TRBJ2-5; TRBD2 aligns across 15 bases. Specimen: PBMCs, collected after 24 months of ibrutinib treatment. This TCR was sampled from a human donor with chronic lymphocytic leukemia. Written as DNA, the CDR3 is TGTGCCTGGAGCCACGGACTAGCGGGAGGGAGGGAGACCCAGTACTTC. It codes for CAWSHGLAGGRETQYF.